The next 2 T cell receptor beta chains were all read from a single sample in a study of blood T cell repertoires in COVID-19. This table comes from immunoSEQ multiplex PCR, and its TCRdb copy is limited to in-frame clones, with some not included. The data hold around 50,000 clones, with around 87% observed a single time. Source material: peripheral blood. Every receptor here comes from a woman aged 60-75 years with COVID-19, enrolled during active disease.

The genes are TRBV7-2 and TRBJ2-5, with D perhaps TRBD1 (5 bases). This CDR3 spans 15 amino acids. Germline V gene sequence: CDR1 SGHTA, CDR2 FQGNSA. V lost 5 bases and J 2 bases, leaving 15 bases between the germline ends. The CDR3 sequence: CASSVLWGYQETQYF. The CDR3 coding sequence is TGTGCCAGCAGCGTCCTTTGGGGCTATCAAGAGACCCAGTACTTC.

The chain couples TRBV30 to TRBJ1-2; D is possibly TRBD1 (6 bases). This CDR3 comprises 14 residues. With 4 bases removed from V and 1 base from J, the gap between germline ends came to 13 bases. The V gene's germline CDR1 is GTSNPN and CDR2 SVGIG (reference sequence). The CDR3 DNA follows: TGTGCCTGGACACCGGGACACCGTAACTATGGCTACACCTTC. Amino acids: CAWTPGHRNYGYTF. The full variable domain, in which reference TRBV30 and TRBJ1-2 provide the parts outside the CDR3, is SQTIHQWPATLVQPVGSPLSLECTVEGTSNPNLYWYRQAAGRGLQLLFYSVGIGQISSEVPQNLSASRPQDRQFILSSKKLLLSDSGFYLCAWTPGHRNYGYTFGSGTRLTVV.